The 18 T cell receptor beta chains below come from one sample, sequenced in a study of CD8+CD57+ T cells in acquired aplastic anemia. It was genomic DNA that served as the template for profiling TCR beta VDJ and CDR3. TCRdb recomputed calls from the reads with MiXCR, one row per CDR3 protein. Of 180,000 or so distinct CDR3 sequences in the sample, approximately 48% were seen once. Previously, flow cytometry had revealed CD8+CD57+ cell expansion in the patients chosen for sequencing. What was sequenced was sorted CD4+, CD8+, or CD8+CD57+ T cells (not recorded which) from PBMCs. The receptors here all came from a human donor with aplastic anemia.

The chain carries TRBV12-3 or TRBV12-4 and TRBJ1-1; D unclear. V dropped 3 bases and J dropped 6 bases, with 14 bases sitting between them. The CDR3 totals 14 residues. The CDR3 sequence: CASSLSRRRAEAFF. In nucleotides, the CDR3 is TGTGCCAGCAGTTTGTCCCGTAGGCGGGCTGAAGCTTTCTTT.

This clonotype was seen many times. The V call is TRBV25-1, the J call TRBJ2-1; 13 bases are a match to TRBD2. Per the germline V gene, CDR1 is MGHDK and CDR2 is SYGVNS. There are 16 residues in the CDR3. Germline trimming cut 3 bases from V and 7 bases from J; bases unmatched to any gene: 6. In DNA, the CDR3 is TGTGCCAGCAGTGAGGTGGGACTAGCGGGACCGAATGAGCAGTTCTTC. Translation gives CASSEVGLAGPNEQFF.

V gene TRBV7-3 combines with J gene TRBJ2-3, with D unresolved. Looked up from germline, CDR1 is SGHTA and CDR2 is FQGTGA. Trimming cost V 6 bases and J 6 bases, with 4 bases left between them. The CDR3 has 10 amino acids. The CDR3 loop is CASRPDTQYF. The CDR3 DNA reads TGTGCCAGCAGACCCGATACGCAGTATTTT.

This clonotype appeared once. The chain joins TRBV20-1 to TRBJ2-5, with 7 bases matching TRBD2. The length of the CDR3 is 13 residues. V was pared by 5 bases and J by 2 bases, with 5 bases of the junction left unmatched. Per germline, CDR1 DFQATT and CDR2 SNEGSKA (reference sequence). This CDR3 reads CSALSGNQETQYF. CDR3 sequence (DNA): TGCAGTGCTCTGAGCGGGAATCAAGAGACCCAGTACTTC.

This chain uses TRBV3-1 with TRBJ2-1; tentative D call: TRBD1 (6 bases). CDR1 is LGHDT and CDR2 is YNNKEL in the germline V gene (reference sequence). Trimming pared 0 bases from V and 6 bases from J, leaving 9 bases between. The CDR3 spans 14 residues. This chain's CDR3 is CASSQDGGFNEQFF. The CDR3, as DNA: TGTGCCAGCAGCCAAGATGGGGGCTTCAATGAGCAGTTCTTC.

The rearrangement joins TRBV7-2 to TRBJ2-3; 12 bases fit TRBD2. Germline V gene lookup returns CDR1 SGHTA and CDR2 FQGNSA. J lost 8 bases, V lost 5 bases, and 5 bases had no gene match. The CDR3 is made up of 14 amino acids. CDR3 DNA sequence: TGTGCCAGCAGCATGGCTAGCGGGGGGGGTACGCAGTATTTT. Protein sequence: CASSMASGGGTQYF.

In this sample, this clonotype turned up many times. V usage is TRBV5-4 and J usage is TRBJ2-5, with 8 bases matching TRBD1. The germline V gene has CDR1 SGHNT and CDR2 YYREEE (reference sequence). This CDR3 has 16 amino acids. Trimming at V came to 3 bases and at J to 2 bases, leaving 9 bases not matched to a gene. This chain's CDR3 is CASSSKGQGRQETQYF. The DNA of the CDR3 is TGTGCCAGCAGCTCAAAAGGACAGGGTCGGCAAGAGACCCAGTACTTC. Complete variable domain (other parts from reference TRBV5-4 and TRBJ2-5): ETGVTQSPTHLIKTRGQQVTLRCSSQSGHNTVSWYQQALGQGPQFIFQYYREEENGRGNFPPRFSGLQFPNYSSELNVNALELDDSALYLCASSSKGQGRQETQYFGPGTRLLVL.

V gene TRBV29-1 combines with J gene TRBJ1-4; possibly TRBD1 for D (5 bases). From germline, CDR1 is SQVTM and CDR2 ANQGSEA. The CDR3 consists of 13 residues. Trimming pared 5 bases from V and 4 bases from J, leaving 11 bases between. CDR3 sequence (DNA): TGCAGCGTTCTGGGGGGTGTTAATGAAAAACTGTTTTTT. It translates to CSVLGGVNEKLFF.

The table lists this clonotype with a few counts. This CDR3 reads CAISPGVQETQYF. The CDR3 DNA is TGTGCCATCAGCCCAGGGGTCCAAGAGACCCAGTACTTC. The chain joins TRBV10-3 to TRBJ2-5, with D possibly TRBD1 on 6 matching bases. Germline-derived CDR1 and CDR2 are ENHRY and SYGVKD. This CDR3 is 13 amino acids long. V gave up 6 bases and J gave up 1 base, with 9 bases separating them.

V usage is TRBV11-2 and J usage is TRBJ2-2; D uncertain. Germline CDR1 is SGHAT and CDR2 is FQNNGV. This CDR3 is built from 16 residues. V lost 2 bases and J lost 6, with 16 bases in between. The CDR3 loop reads CASSLNAPSVAGELFF. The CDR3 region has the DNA TGTGCCAGCAGCTTAAACGCACCGTCCGTGGCCGGGGAGCTGTTTTTT.

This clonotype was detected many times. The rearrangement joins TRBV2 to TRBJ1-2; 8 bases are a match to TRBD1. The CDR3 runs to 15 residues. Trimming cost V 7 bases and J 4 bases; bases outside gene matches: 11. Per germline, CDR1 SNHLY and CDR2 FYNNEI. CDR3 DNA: TGTGCCAGCATTAAAACGGGACAGGATCGCTATGGCTACACCTTC. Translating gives CASIKTGQDRYGYTF.

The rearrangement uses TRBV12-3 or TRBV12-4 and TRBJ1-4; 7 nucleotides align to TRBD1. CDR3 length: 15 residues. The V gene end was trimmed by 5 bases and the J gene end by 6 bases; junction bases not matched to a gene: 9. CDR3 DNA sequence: TGTGCCAGCAGTCAGTACAGGGGAGGCGATGAAAAACTGTTTTTT. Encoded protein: CASSQYRGGDEKLFF.

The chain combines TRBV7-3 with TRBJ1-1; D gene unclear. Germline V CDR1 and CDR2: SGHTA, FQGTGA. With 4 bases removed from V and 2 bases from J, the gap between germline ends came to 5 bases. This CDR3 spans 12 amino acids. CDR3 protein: CASSSHNTEAFF. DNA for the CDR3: TGTGCCAGCAGCTCACACAACACTGAAGCTTTCTTT.

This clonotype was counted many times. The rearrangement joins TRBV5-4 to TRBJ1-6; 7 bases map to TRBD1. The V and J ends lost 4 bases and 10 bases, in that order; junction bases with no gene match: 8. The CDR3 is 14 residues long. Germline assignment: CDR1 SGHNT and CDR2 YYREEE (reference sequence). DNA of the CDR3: TGTGCCAGCAGCATCAACAGGGGAGGCTCACCCCTCCACTTT. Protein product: CASSINRGGSPLHF.

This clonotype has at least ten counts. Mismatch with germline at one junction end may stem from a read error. The CDR3 nucleotides read TGTGCCAGCAGCTTAGCGGGACAGGGGGACTATGGCCACACCTTC. This encodes CASSLAGQGDYGHTF. This chain links TRBV7-2 with TRBJ1-2, with TRBD1 matching 11 bases. CDR3 length equals 15 residues. CDR1 is SGHTA, CDR2 FQGNSA, per germline.

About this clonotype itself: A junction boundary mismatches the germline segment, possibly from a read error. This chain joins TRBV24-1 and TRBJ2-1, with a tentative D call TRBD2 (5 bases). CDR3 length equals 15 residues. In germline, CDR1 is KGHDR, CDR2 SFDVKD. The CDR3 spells CASSSTQRGYNEQFF. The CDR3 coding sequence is TGTGCCAGCAGTTCGACACAACGGGGTTACAATGAGCAGTTCTTC.

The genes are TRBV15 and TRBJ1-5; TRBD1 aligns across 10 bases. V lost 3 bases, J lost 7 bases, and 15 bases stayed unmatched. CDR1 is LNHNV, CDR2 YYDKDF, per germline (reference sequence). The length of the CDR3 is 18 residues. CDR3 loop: CATSSGTGAFTRGQPQHF. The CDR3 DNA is TGTGCCACCAGCAGTGGGACAGGGGCCTTTACGCGGGGGCAGCCCCAGCATTTT.

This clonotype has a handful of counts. The CDR3, as DNA: TGTGCCACCAGTGATCCTGGACAGGGCTACGAGCAGTACTTC. Protein sequence: CATSDPGQGYEQYF. This chain connects TRBV24-1 to TRBJ2-7, with 8 positions matching TRBD1. Germline V gene data show CDR1 as KGHDR and CDR2 as SFDVKD. The CDR3 extends over 14 amino acids. With V trimmed by 3 bases and J by 3 bases, 3 bases remained unmatched.